This T cell receptor beta chain was identified in a study of blood T cell repertoires in COVID-19. Across the whole study: Researchers got acute and convalescent COVID-19 samples from the United States, Italy and Spain. Nucleic acid was either cDNA or gDNA, and it came from T cells, B-cell-depleted T cells, or PBMCs.

In the original analysis: Amplification with reference gene primers provided the estimates of nucleated cell counts. Profiling relied on immunoSEQ multiplex PCR, and the TCRdb table lists in-frame clones only, not all of them. The V and J calls and clone size come from that table; D and trimming were worked out from the DNA. The sample shows 95,000 to 150,000 clones, roughly four fifths of them seen only once. Material: peripheral blood. This clonotype was sampled from a woman between 50 and 59 years old with acute or convalescent COVID-19.

CDR3 protein: CAWRSTGRYTF. CDR3 coding DNA: TGTGCCTGGAGGTCGACAGGTCGTTACACCTTC. The chain employs TRBV30 and TRBJ1-2; maybe TRBD1 (6 bases). The CDR3 contains 11 residues. The germline gives CDR1 GTSNPN, CDR2 SVGIG (reference sequence). Trimming cost V 3 bases and J 11 bases, with 13 bases left between them.